Detailed here is one T cell receptor (beta chain). Its cognate antigen is unknown. Tens of thousands of T cell genomes (around 200 ng DNA) went into each sorted-subset replicate. Generated by immunoSEQ multiplex PCR, the TCRdb table keeps only in-frame clones and is missing some. The sample records some 980,000 clones, about 80% being singletons. The data originate from a study of shared clonotypes between healthy human individuals. Study in general: A donor's plate count was three for CD4 naive and three for CD4 memory; CD8 naive had two and CD8 memory one. Study-wide results and limits: Some naive CD4 clonotypes, roughly 4.5%, turned up in common across several donors. Clonotype sharing among the donors was expected to vary with sequencing depth.

The source is a man younger than 35 in good health. Sequencing was performed on memory CD4+ T cells sorted from blood. The subset: CD45RA-negative fraction.

The CDR3 sequence is CASSVQGGYGYTF. The CDR3 DNA is TGTGCCAGCAGTGTACAGGGAGGATATGGCTACACCTTC. V is TRBV6-5 and J is TRBJ1-2; perhaps TRBD1 as D (6 bases). The CDR3 length is 13 residues. The germline V and J ends were trimmed by 5 bases and 5 bases, with 12 bases remaining between them. In germline, CDR1 is MNHEY, CDR2 SVGAGI.